This T cell receptor beta chain was found in a study of blood T cells in healthy people across ages. On this clonotype itself: Its antigen is not identified.

Each sample yielded at least 5.5 micrograms of PBMC total RNA. Germline V gene data show CDR1 as SGHDN and CDR2 as FVKESK. V lost 1 base, J lost 10 bases, and 16 bases lay in between. This CDR3 contains 14 residues. A second roughly 7 to 12 cycle PCR used barcoded and J-beta primers. TCRdb analysed the 5' RACE reads with MiXCR anew, one entry per CDR3 protein. The repertoire holds 870,000 or so distinct CDR3 sequences, with roughly 26% as singletons. Study results and limitations: Observed TCR beta diversity per million T cells went down as age went up. This fall followed a roughly linear course with age. More naive CD4+ cells and higher diversity marked long-lived donors relative to aged donors.

The genes are TRBV14 and TRBJ1-1; maybe TRBD1 (5 bases). This receptor was taken from a woman aged 80 or older in good health. The sequencing input was blood. CDR3 region: CASSQVQGLVGAFF. In nucleotides, the CDR3 is TGTGCCAGCAGCCAAGTGCAGGGACTCGTCGGAGCTTTCTTT.